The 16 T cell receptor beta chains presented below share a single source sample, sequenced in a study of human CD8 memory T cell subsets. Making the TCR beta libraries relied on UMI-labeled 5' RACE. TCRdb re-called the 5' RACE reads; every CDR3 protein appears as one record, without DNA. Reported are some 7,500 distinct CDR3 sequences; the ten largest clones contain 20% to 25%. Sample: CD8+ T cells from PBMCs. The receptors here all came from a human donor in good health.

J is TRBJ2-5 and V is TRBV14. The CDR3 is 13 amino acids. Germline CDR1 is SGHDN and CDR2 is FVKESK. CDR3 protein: CASSHWGQETQYF. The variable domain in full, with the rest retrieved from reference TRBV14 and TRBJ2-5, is EAGVTQFPSHSVIEKGQTVTLRCDPISGHDNLYWYRRVMGKEIKFLLHFVKESKQDESGMPNNRFLAERTGGTYSTLKVQPAELEDSGVYFCASSHWGQETQYFGPGTRLLVL.

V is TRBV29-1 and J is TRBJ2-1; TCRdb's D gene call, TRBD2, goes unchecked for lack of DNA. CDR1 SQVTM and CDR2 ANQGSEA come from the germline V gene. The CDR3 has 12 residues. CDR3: CSGSGTYNEQFF.

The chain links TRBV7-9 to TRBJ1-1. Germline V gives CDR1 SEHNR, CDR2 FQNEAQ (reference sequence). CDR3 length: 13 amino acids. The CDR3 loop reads CASSLGPVTEAFF.

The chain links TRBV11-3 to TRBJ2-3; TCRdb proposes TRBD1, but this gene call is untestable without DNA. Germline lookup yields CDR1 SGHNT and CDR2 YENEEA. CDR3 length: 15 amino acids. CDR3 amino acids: CASSQGARGTDTQYF.

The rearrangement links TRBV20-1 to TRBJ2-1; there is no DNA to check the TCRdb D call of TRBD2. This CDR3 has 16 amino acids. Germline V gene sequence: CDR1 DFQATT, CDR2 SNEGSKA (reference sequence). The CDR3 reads CSADGPPGLAHNEQFF.

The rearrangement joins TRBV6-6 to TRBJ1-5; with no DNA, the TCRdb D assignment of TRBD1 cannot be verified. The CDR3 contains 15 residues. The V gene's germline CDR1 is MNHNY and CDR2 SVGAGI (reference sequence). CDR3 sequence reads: CASSSHPRGDGPQHF.

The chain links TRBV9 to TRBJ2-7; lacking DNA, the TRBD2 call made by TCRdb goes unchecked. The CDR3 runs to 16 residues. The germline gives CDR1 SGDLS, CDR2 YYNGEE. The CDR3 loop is CASSVGTSGPTYEQYF.

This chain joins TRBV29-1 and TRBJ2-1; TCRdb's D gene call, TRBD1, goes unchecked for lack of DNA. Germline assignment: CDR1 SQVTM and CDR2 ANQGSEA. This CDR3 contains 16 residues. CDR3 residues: CSVEDPAGGIYNEQFF.

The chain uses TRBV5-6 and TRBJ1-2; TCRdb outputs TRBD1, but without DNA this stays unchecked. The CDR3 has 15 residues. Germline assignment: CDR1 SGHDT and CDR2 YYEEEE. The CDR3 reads CASSPRPTGGYGYTF.

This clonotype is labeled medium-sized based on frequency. The CDR3 loop is CASHLTGELFF. The chain carries TRBV18 and TRBJ2-2. CDR3 size: 11 residues. Germline-derived CDR1 and CDR2 are KGHSH and LQKENI.

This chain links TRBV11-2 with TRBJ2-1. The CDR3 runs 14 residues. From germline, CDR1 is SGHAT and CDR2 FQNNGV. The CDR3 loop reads CASSSQPTEDEQFF.

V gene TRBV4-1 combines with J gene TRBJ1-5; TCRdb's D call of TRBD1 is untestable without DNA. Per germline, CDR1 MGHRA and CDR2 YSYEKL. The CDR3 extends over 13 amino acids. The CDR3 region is CASSPGGLQPQHF.

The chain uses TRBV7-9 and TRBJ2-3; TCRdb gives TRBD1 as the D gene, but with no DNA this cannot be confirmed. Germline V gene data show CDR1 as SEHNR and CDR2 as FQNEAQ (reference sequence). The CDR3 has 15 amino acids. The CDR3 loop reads CASSFPDRSRDTQYF.

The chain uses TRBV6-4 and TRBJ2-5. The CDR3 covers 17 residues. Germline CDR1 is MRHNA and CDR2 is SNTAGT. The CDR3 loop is CASSDSLGSQLQETQYF.

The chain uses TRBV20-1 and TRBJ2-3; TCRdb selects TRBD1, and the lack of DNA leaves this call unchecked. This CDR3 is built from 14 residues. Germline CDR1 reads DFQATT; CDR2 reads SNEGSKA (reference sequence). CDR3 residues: CSARRRGPTDTQYF.

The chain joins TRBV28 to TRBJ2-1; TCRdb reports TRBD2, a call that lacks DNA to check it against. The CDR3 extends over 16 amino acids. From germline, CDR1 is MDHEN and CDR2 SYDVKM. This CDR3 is CASSLLEGVTYNEQFF. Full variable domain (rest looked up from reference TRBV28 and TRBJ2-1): DVKVTQSSRYLVKRTGEKVFLECVQDMDHENMFWYRQDPGLGLRLIYFSYDVKMKEKGDIPEGYSVSREKKERFSLILESASTNQTSMYLCASSLLEGVTYNEQFFGPGTRLTVL.